The 14 T cell receptor beta chains presented below share a single source sample, sequenced in a study of T-cell memory formation after mild COVID-19. One entry per CDR3 protein, called by TCRdb with MiXCR from the 5' RACE reads. The sample includes 300,000 to 400,000 distinct CDR3 sequences, around 13% of them seen just once. The sequenced sample consisted of PBMCs or a T cell subset sorted from them (not recorded which). The receptors originated from a man in his late teens or twenties who had mild COVID-19 (a few samples of this study predate the infection). Cell type and time point are not known.

This sequence joins TRBV29-1 and TRBJ1-4; no clear D gene. Trimming took 4 bases from V and 6 from J, leaving 12 bases between them. This CDR3 is built from 13 residues. From germline, CDR1 is SQVTM and CDR2 ANQGSEA. In DNA, the CDR3 is TGCAGCGTTGCGGCGGGAGGCGATGAAAAACTGTTTTTT. This gives the protein CSVAAGGDEKLFF. Using reference TRBV29-1 and TRBJ1-4 for the parts outside the CDR3, the full variable domain is SAVISQKPSRDICQRGTSLTIQCQVDSQVTMMFWYRQQPGQSLTLIATANQGSEATYESGFVIDKFPISRPNLTFSTLTVSNMSPEDSSIYLCSVAAGGDEKLFFGSGTQLSVL.

This clonotype was recorded a few times. The V call is TRBV6-2 or TRBV6-3, the J call TRBJ2-7, with TRBD1 matching 10 bases. The germline V gene encodes CDR1 MNHEY and CDR2 SVGEGT. The CDR3 covers 14 residues. The V and J ends lost 8 bases and 4 bases, in that order; junction bases with no gene match: 8. CDR3 nucleotides: TGTGCCAGCTATTCCGGGACAGGGGTGTACGAGCAGTACGTC. Translated: CASYSGTGVYEQYV.

Many counts were recorded for this clonotype. The rearrangement joins TRBV5-1 to TRBJ2-4, with D possibly TRBD2 on 6 matching bases. The length of the CDR3 is 14 residues. Germline CDR1 SGHRS, CDR2 YFSETQ. V lost 4 bases and J 5 bases, leaving 13 bases between the germline ends. CDR3 in DNA: TGCGCCAGCAGCGGCCGGGGGTACCAAAACATTCAGTACTTC. Encoded protein: CASSGRGYQNIQYF. The variable domain in full, completed from reference TRBV5-1 and TRBJ2-4, reads KAGVTQTPRYLIKTRGQQVTLSCSPISGHRSVSWYQQTPGQGLQFLFEYFSETQRNKGNFPGRFSGRQFSNSRSEMNVSTLELGDSALYLCASSGRGYQNIQYFGAGTRLSVL.

This clonotype appeared a few times. The chain is built from TRBV7-8 and TRBJ2-5, with D possibly being TRBD1 or TRBD2 (6 bases each). Germline V gene data show CDR1 as SGHVS and CDR2 as FQNEAQ. V was pared by 5 bases and J by 1 base, with 14 bases between. This CDR3 contains 15 residues. CDR3 residues: CASSPTGAVQETQYF. The CDR3 DNA reads TGTGCCAGCAGCCCGACGGGGGCCGTCCAAGAGACCCAGTACTTC.

This clonotype appeared many times. The chain employs TRBV4-1 and TRBJ2-7, with 7 bases identical to TRBD1. The germline gives CDR1 MGHRA, CDR2 YSYEKL. The V segment lost 0 bases and the J segment 4 bases; nucleotides outside the gene matches: 9. This CDR3 is 16 amino acids long. The CDR3 DNA follows: TGCGCCAGCAGCCAAGAACCTATGGCAGGGGGTTACGAGCAGTACTTC. It is translated as CASSQEPMAGGYEQYF.

This clonotype was observed a handful of times. This rearrangement joins TRBV7-9 to TRBJ2-7; weak D call: TRBD2 (6 bases). Trimming took 1 base from V and 0 from J, leaving 13 bases between them. CDR3 length: 16 amino acids. CDR1 is SEHNR and CDR2 is FQNEAQ in the germline V gene (reference sequence). The CDR3 DNA is TGTGCCAGCAGCTTAGGCCGGGCGGGAAACTCCTACGAGCAGTACTTC. Translating it yields CASSLGRAGNSYEQYF.

This clonotype came up a few times. The junction departs from the called germline gene at one end, perhaps through a read error. This chain uses TRBV7-7 with TRBJ2-5; TRBD1 matches at 7 bases. Per the germline V gene, CDR1 is SSHAT and CDR2 is FNYEAQ (reference sequence). CDR3 length equals 14 residues. The CDR3 is CASSLGTAVGTQYF. The DNA of the CDR3 is TGTGCTAGCAGCCTAGGGACAGCTGTCGGGACCCAGTACTTC.

This clonotype was found a few times. The rearrangement joins TRBV5-1 to TRBJ2-7; no clear D. This CDR3 contains 15 residues. V was trimmed by 0 bases and J by 0 bases, leaving 10 bases between them. Germline lookup yields CDR1 SGHRS and CDR2 YFSETQ. The CDR3 DNA reads as TGCGCCAGCAGCTTGGGTCCAAGAAGCTCCTACGAGCAGTACTTC. Translating it yields CASSLGPRSSYEQYF.

V and J are TRBV19 and TRBJ2-1; 14 bases are shared with TRBD2. The germline V gene encodes CDR1 LNHDA and CDR2 SQIVND (reference sequence). This CDR3 region has 16 residues. V gave up 6 bases and J gave up 9 bases; unmatched junction bases: 10. The CDR3 is CASRARLAGGQTEQFF. The CDR3 nucleotides are TGTGCCAGTAGAGCCCGACTAGCGGGGGGGCAGACTGAGCAGTTCTTC.

The chain links TRBV12-3 or TRBV12-4 to TRBJ2-3; possible D gene TRBD1, 6 bases. Trimming removed 1 base at V and 3 bases at J, with 14 bases between. This CDR3 region has 16 residues. CDR3 bases: TGTGCCAGCAGTTTAGATAGCACAGGGAGTACAGATACGCAGTATTTT. Its translation: CASSLDSTGSTDTQYF.

The rearrangement uses TRBV3-1 and TRBJ1-2; D is unresolved. The CDR3 covers 15 residues. Trimming cost V 1 base and J 4 bases, with 13 bases left between them. Per the germline V gene, CDR1 is LGHDT and CDR2 is YNNKEL (reference sequence). The CDR3: CASSQGIRPFYGYTF. CDR3 DNA: TGTGCCAGCAGCCAAGGAATAAGGCCTTTCTATGGCTACACCTTC.

The gene calls are TRBV5-4 and TRBJ2-5; 8 nucleotides match TRBD1. The trim removed 4 bases at V and 11 bases at J, leaving 19 bases unmatched. Germline V gives CDR1 SGHNT, CDR2 YYREEE (reference sequence). The CDR3 is made up of 16 amino acids. Here the CDR3 reads CASSPEGRLGQVGQYF. CDR3 nucleotides: TGTGCCAGCAGCCCAGAAGGGCGGTTGGGACAGGTAGGACAGTACTTC.

The CDR3 protein is CASRQQMNTEAFF. The DNA of the CDR3 is TGTGCCAGCAGACAACAGATGAACACTGAAGCTTTCTTT. The rearrangement joins TRBV7-9 to TRBJ1-1; no clear D. CDR1 SEHNR and CDR2 FQNEAQ come from the germline V gene (reference sequence). The CDR3 contains 13 residues. The germline V and J ends were trimmed by 6 bases and 0 bases, with 8 bases remaining between them.

This clonotype was seen repeatedly, ten times or more. The chain has TRBV30 and TRBJ1-1; D might be TRBD1 (6 bases). Trimming left V 0 bases short and J 9 bases short, with 8 bases between. The CDR3 covers 11 residues. Germline-derived CDR1 and CDR2 are GTSNPN and SVGIG (reference sequence). CDR3 loop: CAWSVWGQAFF. CDR3 bases: TGTGCCTGGAGTGTATGGGGGCAAGCTTTCTTT.